This TCR beta chain comes out of a study of blood T cell repertoires in COVID-19. About the research overall: Samples representing acute and convalescent COVID-19 were sourced from the United States, Italy and Spain.

The assay was immunoSEQ multiplex PCR, and TCRdb's table has in-frame clones only and misses some. The profile shows 120,000 to 150,000 clones, 80% to 90% of them singletons. The CDR3 spans 15 residues. The germline CDR1 and CDR2 sequences are SGHVS and FNYEAQ. V dropped 1 base and J dropped 4 bases, with 11 bases sitting between them. The sequence was collected from a human donor with acute or convalescent COVID-19. The donor label of this sample is uncertain. The chain combines TRBV7-6 with TRBJ2-1; D is uncertain. Sequencing was performed on peripheral blood. The CDR3 loop is CASSLEAGRYNEQFF. For the CDR3, the DNA is TGTGCCAGCAGCTTAGAGGCAGGAAGGTACAATGAGCAGTTCTTC.